One sample yielded the 9 T cell receptor beta chains listed below, sequenced in a study. One entry per CDR3 protein, called by TCRdb with MiXCR from the 5' RACE reads. This table holds more than 5,000 distinct CDR3 sequences, 52% found once. The sample consisted of memory CD4+ T cells sorted from blood. Indicated subset: memory CD4+ T cells, CD4+CD45RO+CD25-. These receptors were collected from a female donor with breast cancer.

This clonotype was seen just once. It is likely a read error, because the conserved phenylalanine at the end of the CDR3 is missing. J is TRBJ2-1 and V is TRBV20-1; the D gene is possibly TRBD2 (6 bases). The CDR3 extends over 15 amino acids. The V end lost 3 bases, the J end lost 8 bases, and 20 bases lay between the germline ends. Germline values: CDR1 DFQATT, CDR2 SNEGSKA (reference sequence). The DNA of the CDR3 is TGCAGTGCTAGTGCTTTAGATCGGGGAGGCGATGAGCAGTTCCTC. Its protein is CSASALDRGGDEQFL.

The chain combines TRBV19 with TRBJ1-1; D not resolved. Looked up from germline, CDR1 is LNHDA and CDR2 is SQIVND (reference sequence). This CDR3 is built from 15 residues. Trimming stripped 2 bases from V and 1 base from J, with 11 bases between. CDR3 bases: TGTGCCAGTAGTATAAGTTCGACGGAGAACACTGAAGCTTTCTTT. Its protein is CASSISSTENTEAFF.

The chain joins TRBV12-3 or TRBV12-4 to TRBJ2-7; TRBD1 aligns across 12 bases. V shed 6 bases, J shed 3 bases, and the junction held 3 bases outside the gene matches. CDR3 size: 14 residues. Here the CDR3 DNA reads TGTGCCAGCAGGGGGACAGGGGGCTTCTACGAGCAGTACTTC. Its protein is CASRGTGGFYEQYF.

The chain combines TRBV7-8 with TRBJ2-2, with D tentatively TRBD1 (6 bases). The CDR3 sequence is 14 residues long. The germline V and J ends were trimmed by 10 bases and 4 bases, with 16 bases remaining between them. The germline CDR1 and CDR2 sequences are SGHVS and FQNEAQ. The CDR3 coding sequence is TGTGCCACCCAGAGGGGGACGAGCACCGGGGAGCTGTTTTTT. Translation: CATQRGTSTGELFF.

This sequence joins TRBV6-1 and TRBJ2-1; 8 bases align to TRBD1. V dropped 4 bases and J dropped 7; count of bases not matched to a gene: 6. The CDR3 runs to 14 residues. The germline CDR1 and CDR2 sequences are MNHNS and SASEGT. CDR3 protein: CASSVTGGLNEQFF. The CDR3 nucleotides are TGTGCCAGCAGTGTTACAGGGGGTTTAAATGAGCAGTTCTTC.

This clonotype was seen a handful of times. The V gene is TRBV2, the J gene TRBJ2-7; TRBD2 matches 10 bases. This CDR3 spans 16 amino acids. Germline V lookup: CDR1 SNHLY, CDR2 FYNNEI. The J segment lost 2 bases and the V segment lost 6 bases, leaving 10 bases of the junction unmatched. In nucleotides, the CDR3 is TGTGCCAGCAGCGAAAAGGGACTAGCGTCCCCCTACGAGCAGTACTTC. Residues: CASSEKGLASPYEQYF.

This chain connects TRBV6-1 to TRBJ1-1, with no clear D. Germline loops: CDR1 MNHNS, CDR2 SASEGT. V was cut by 3 bases and J by 4 bases, with 9 bases left in between. This CDR3 comprises 13 residues. CDR3 protein: CASSDRFGTEAFF. CDR3 nucleotides: TGTGCCAGCAGTGACAGGTTCGGCACTGAAGCTTTCTTT.

The chain employs TRBV5-1 and TRBJ2-3; D might be TRBD1 (6 bases). Germline assignment: CDR1 SGHRS and CDR2 YFSETQ. This CDR3 is 14 amino acids long. V lost 5 bases and J 4 bases, leaving 14 bases between the germline ends. DNA for the CDR3: TGCGCCAGCAGGGCACAGGGTCTCCCAGATACGCAGTATTTT. It is translated as CASRAQGLPDTQYF.

The V and J genes are TRBV7-8 and TRBJ2-3; TRBD2 agrees at 7 bases. Germline CDR1 SGHVS, CDR2 FQNEAQ. The V and J ends lost 3 bases and 6 bases, in that order; junction bases with no gene match: 12. The CDR3 spans 16 residues. The CDR3 is CASSFLSGNPVDTQYF. CDR3 sequence (DNA): TGTGCCAGCAGCTTCCTGAGCGGGAACCCCGTGGATACGCAGTATTTT.